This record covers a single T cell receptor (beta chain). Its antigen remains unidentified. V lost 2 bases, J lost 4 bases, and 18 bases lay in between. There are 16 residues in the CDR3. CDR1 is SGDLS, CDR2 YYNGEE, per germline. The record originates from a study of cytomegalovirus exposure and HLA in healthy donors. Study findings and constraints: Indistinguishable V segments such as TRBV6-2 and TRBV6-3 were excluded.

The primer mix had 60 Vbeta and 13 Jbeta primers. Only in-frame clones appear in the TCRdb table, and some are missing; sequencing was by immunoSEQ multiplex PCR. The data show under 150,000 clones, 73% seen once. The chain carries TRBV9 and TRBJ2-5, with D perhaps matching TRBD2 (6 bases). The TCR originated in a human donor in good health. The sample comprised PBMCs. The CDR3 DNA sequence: TGTGCCAGCAGCGTGGGAGGTAGGGGCTGGTCAGAGACCCAGTACTTC. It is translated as CASSVGGRGWSETQYF.